These 14 T cell receptor beta chains share one sample of origin, sequenced in a study of T cell responses to AZD1222 COVID-19 vaccine. Data came from immunoSEQ multiplex PCR; TCRdb stores just in-frame clones and leaves some out. This table holds 110,000 to 150,000 clones, over 85% found once. Material: peripheral blood, obtained on day 0 of AZD1222 vaccination. These receptors came from an adult in good health.

This sequence joins TRBV19 and TRBJ2-1; TRBD2 aligns across 8 bases. Germline trimming cut 4 bases from V and 0 bases from J; bases unmatched to any gene: 11. CDR1 is LNHDA and CDR2 is SQIVND in the germline V gene (reference sequence). The CDR3 covers 18 residues. The CDR3 region is CASSRSRGGGSSYNEQFF. Here the CDR3 DNA reads TGTGCCAGTAGTAGGTCCCGGGGGGGAGGGAGCTCCTACAATGAGCAGTTCTTC.

Here the CDR3 reads CASSQTQETQYF. The CDR3 nucleotides are TGTGCCAGCAGCCAGACCCAAGAGACCCAGTACTTC. The rearrangement joins TRBV3-1 (or the pseudogene TRBV3-2) to TRBJ2-5; D is unclear. Germline V lookup: CDR1 LGHDT, CDR2 YNNKEL (reference sequence). This CDR3 is 12 amino acids long. Trimming left V 3 bases short and J 1 base short, with 3 bases between.

J is TRBJ1-5 and V is TRBV12-2. TRBV12-2 is a known pseudogene. The CDR3 totals 13 residues. The CDR3, as DNA: TGTGCAAGTCGCTTAGGCGGGAATCAGCCCCAGCATTTT. Its protein is CASRLGGNQPQHF.

The chain carries TRBV29-1 and TRBJ1-1; D is undetermined. The CDR3 totals 14 residues. The germline V and J ends were trimmed by 0 bases and 4 bases, with 12 bases remaining between them. Per the germline V gene, CDR1 is SQVTM and CDR2 is ANQGSEA. Written as DNA, the CDR3 is TGCAGCGTTGAAGATCCCGGTGGTGGCACTGAAGCTTTCTTT. As protein: CSVEDPGGGTEAFF.

The V gene is TRBV11-2, the J gene TRBJ1-2; D not certain. The CDR3 spans 14 residues. Deletions cut 2 bases from V and 2 bases from J, with 9 bases between. Germline assignment: CDR1 SGHAT and CDR2 FQNNGV. The CDR3 reads CASSLRAANYGYTF. The CDR3 nucleotides read TGTGCCAGCAGCTTAAGGGCAGCCAACTATGGCTACACCTTC.

The V gene is TRBV5-1, the J gene TRBJ2-2, with 11 bases identical to TRBD2. V shed 1 base and J 7 bases; nucleotides not matched to a gene: 9. The CDR3 extends over 17 amino acids. The V gene's germline CDR1 is SGHRS and CDR2 YFSETQ. The CDR3: CASSLQLAGAQSGELFF. The CDR3 region has the DNA TGCGCCAGCAGCTTGCAACTAGCGGGGGCACAGAGCGGGGAGCTGTTTTTT.

This clone was observed once. This chain links TRBV3-1 (or the pseudogene TRBV3-2) with TRBJ2-5; no firm D call. Germline loops: CDR1 LGHDT, CDR2 YNNKEL (reference sequence). V was cut by 1 base and J by 2 bases, with 14 bases left in between. CDR3 length: 16 residues. CDR3 nucleotide sequence: TGTGCCAGCAGCCAAGGAGAACCGGACGGTCAAGAGACCCAGTACTTC. This gives the protein CASSQGEPDGQETQYF.

The chain is built from TRBV28 and TRBJ1-5, with TRBD1 as a possible D gene (5 bases). This CDR3 has 17 amino acids. Trimming removed 5 bases from V and 0 bases from J, with 17 bases in between. Germline CDR1 MDHEN, CDR2 SYDVKM. The CDR3: CASSATGARNSNQPQHF. CDR3 sequence (DNA): TGTGCCAGCAGTGCGACCGGGGCGCGAAATAGCAATCAGCCCCAGCATTTT.

The chain couples TRBV27 to TRBJ2-1; D is uncertain. The germline V and J ends were trimmed by 4 bases and 4 bases, with 11 bases remaining between them. Germline V gene sequence: CDR1 MNHEY, CDR2 SMNVEV (reference sequence). The CDR3 loop spans 14 amino acids. CDR3 amino acids: CASSYERWYNEQFF. CDR3 bases: TGTGCCAGCAGTTATGAGCGTTGGTACAATGAGCAGTTCTTC.

The chain employs TRBV28 and TRBJ2-7; D gene uncertain. Germline V gene lookup returns CDR1 MDHEN and CDR2 SYDVKM. The CDR3 consists of 16 residues. Trimming stripped 3 bases from V and 3 bases from J, with 18 bases between. The CDR3 sequence is CASSFSLRLRRYEQYF. CDR3 DNA: TGTGCCAGCAGTTTCTCCCTAAGGTTGCGACGCTACGAGCAGTACTTC.

CDR3 coding DNA: TGCGCCAGCAGCCGGACTAGCGGGAGGAACGAGCAGTACTTC. This encodes CASSRTSGRNEQYF. The chain carries TRBV5-1 and TRBJ2-7; 14 nucleotides agree with TRBD2. J lost 5 bases, V lost 4 bases, and 2 bases had no gene match. Germline CDR1 and CDR2: SGHRS and YFSETQ. This CDR3 region has 14 residues.

The chain has TRBV6-5 and TRBJ1-1; a possible D gene is TRBD1 (5 bases). Germline V gives CDR1 MNHEY, CDR2 SVGAGI. The CDR3 length is 14 residues. The V end lost 0 bases, the J end lost 5 bases, and 10 bases lay between the germline ends. CDR3 residues: CASSYSGTGTEAFF. Written as DNA, the CDR3 is TGTGCCAGCAGTTACTCCGGGACTGGTACTGAAGCTTTCTTT.

This chain links TRBV7-2 with TRBJ2-5; TRBD2 agrees at 7 bases. V was clipped by 5 bases and J by 9 bases; unmatched bases: 24. Germline lookup yields CDR1 SGHTA and CDR2 FQGNSA. The CDR3 spans 18 residues. The CDR3 reads CASSPGGWRGLSQESQYF. CDR3 in DNA: TGTGCCAGCAGCCCGGGGGGATGGCGGGGCTTATCTCAGGAGTCCCAGTACTTC.

V and J are TRBV3-1 (or the pseudogene TRBV3-2) and TRBJ2-7, with 7 bases identical to TRBD2. V lost 0 bases to trimming and J lost 0 bases; unmatched junction nucleotides: 2. The CDR3 sequence is 15 residues long. Germline V lookup: CDR1 LGHDT, CDR2 YNNKEL (reference sequence). CDR3 coding DNA: TGTGCCAGCAGCCAAGAGCCGGGAGGCTCCTACGAGCAGTACTTC. Protein: CASSQEPGGSYEQYF.